Reported below is one T cell receptor beta chain. Its antigen remains unknown. This specimen comes from a study of vaccination effects on CD4 cells after COVID-19. Study at large: Expansion of antigen-specific CD4+ T cells with viral peptide pools was carried out by the ViraFEST assay before sequencing.

Isolating CD4+ T cells followed roughly ten days of culture. Assay: immunoSEQ multiplex PCR; the TCRdb copy retains only in-frame clones and omits some. The repertoire holds some 30,000 clones, with around 70% as singletons. The receptor was isolated from a human donor who received a COVID-19 vaccine. Sequenced here: CD4+ T cells from PBMCs cultured without peptide, sampled before COVID-19 vaccination.

CDR3 coding DNA: TGTGCCAGCAGCTTAGTGACCCGAGGGGGCCCCCTGGGGGAGACCCAGTACTTC. Its translation is CASSLVTRGGPLGETQYF. This chain uses TRBV7-2 with TRBJ2-5; TRBD1 matches 7 bases. The CDR3 loop spans 18 amino acids. V was pared by 1 base and J by 5 bases, with 16 bases of the junction left unmatched. CDR1 is SGHTA and CDR2 is FQGNSA in the germline V gene.